The 29 T cell receptor beta chains presented below share a single source sample, sequenced in a study of shared clonotypes between healthy human individuals. Some clones are missing from TCRdb's copy, which holds only in-frame ones; the method was immunoSEQ multiplex PCR. The sample holds millions of clones, roughly 91% seen once. Selected positively for CCR7 and CD45RO-negative, naive CD8 cells excluded terminally differentiated effector memory CD45RA+ cells. The sequenced sample consisted of naive CD8+ T cells from PBMCs. These receptors all stem from a man aged 18 to 29 in good health. Some clones in this sample may be carry-over from other donors' samples.

This clone was seen a single time. In DNA form, the CDR3 reads TGTGCCAGCAGTTGGGGGACAGTCTACGAGCAGTACTTC. Translating it yields CASSWGTVYEQYF. This chain connects TRBV27 to TRBJ2-7; TRBD1 matches 7 bases. This CDR3 spans 13 amino acids. In germline, CDR1 is MNHEY, CDR2 SMNVEV (reference sequence). The V and J ends lost 4 bases and 3 bases, in that order; junction bases with no gene match: 3.

With regard to this clone: The DNA is omitted, as the CDR3 cannot be located on it reliably, and the CDR3 follows TCRdb's listing. The J gene is TRBJ2-3, the V gene TRBV11-3; the DNA was not used to check the table's D call, TRBD2. The CDR3 comprises 16 residues, both ends counted. CDR1 and CDR2 from the germline V gene are SGHNT and YENEEA. The CDR3 protein is CASSLRENFGPDTQYF.

This chain joins TRBV7-9 and TRBJ1-4; 7 nucleotides align to TRBD1. The CDR3 runs 18 residues. After removal of 4 bases from V and 0 bases from J, the junction contained 11 bases not matched to a gene. CDR1 and CDR2 from the germline V gene are SEHNR and FQNEAQ (reference sequence). CDR3 region: CASSSPPQGQSTNEKLFF. The CDR3 bases are TGTGCCAGCAGCTCGCCACCACAGGGACAGTCAACTAATGAAAAACTGTTTTTT. The whole variable domain, filled in from reference TRBV7-9 and TRBJ1-4, reads DTGVSQNPRHKITKRGQNVTFRCDPISEHNRLYWYRQTLGQGPEFLTYFQNEAQLEKSRLLSDRFSAERPKGSFSTLEIQRTEQGDSAMYLCASSSPPQGQSTNEKLFFGSGTQLSVL.

The genes are TRBV7-3 and TRBJ1-2; 7 positions match TRBD1. Germline trimming cut 2 bases from V and 4 bases from J; bases unmatched to any gene: 7. Germline V CDR1 and CDR2: SGHTA, FQGTGA. This CDR3 region has 15 residues. The CDR3 loop is CASSLPYQGVYGYTF. CDR3 coding DNA: TGTGCCAGCAGCTTACCCTACCAGGGGGTCTATGGCTACACCTTC. Together with reference TRBV7-3 and TRBJ1-2, the CDR3 gives the full variable domain: GAGVSQTPSNKVTEKGKYVELRCDPISGHTALYWYRQSLGQGPEFLIYFQGTGAADDSGLPNDRFFAVRPEGSVSTLKIQRTERGDSAVYLCASSLPYQGVYGYTFGSGTRLTVV.

The genes are TRBV27 and TRBJ2-7, with D tentatively TRBD1 (6 bases). CDR1 and CDR2 (germline): MNHEY, SMNVEV (reference sequence). Trimming cost V 6 bases and J 1 base, with 13 bases left between them. This CDR3 region has 14 residues. The CDR3 DNA reads as TGTGCCAGCAGGGACAGATCTGTATCCTACGAGCAGTACTTC. It specifies CASRDRSVSYEQYF.

This clone was seen once. This sequence joins TRBV5-6 and TRBJ2-1; TRBD2 agrees at 8 bases. The CDR3 runs 14 residues. V dropped 0 bases and J dropped 10; count of bases not matched to a gene: 6. Germline values: CDR1 SGHDT, CDR2 YYEEEE. CDR3 region: CASSLVAGPGEQFF. The DNA for the CDR3 is TGTGCCAGCAGCTTGGTAGCGGGGCCCGGGGAGCAGTTCTTC.

The chain recombines TRBV5-1 with TRBJ2-1, with 8 nucleotides matching TRBD2. The V segment lost 2 bases and the J segment 8 bases; nucleotides outside the gene matches: 9. From germline, CDR1 is SGHRS and CDR2 YFSETQ. The CDR3 is 15 residues long. CDR3 coding DNA: TGCGCCAGCAGCTTCGACGGGAGGGCTAGCGATGAGCAGTTCTTC. As protein: CASSFDGRASDEQFF.

The V gene is TRBV5-1, the J gene TRBJ1-1; a possible D gene is TRBD1 (5 bases). Deletions cut 1 base from V and 1 base from J, with 17 bases between. In germline, CDR1 is SGHRS, CDR2 YFSETQ. The CDR3 has 17 residues. The CDR3 DNA reads TGCGCCAGCAGCTTGCTTCGGCGGGACGGACGGAACACTGAAGCTTTCTTT. Translating it yields CASSLLRRDGRNTEAFF.

Points on this clone: In the same sample, other DNA sequences code for this CDR3. The chain combines TRBV7-2 with TRBJ2-7; 11 positions agree with TRBD2. CDR1 SGHTA and CDR2 FQGNSA come from the germline V gene. Trimming took 1 base from V and 4 from J; bases not matched to a gene: 0. This CDR3 region has 14 residues. CDR3 in amino acids: CASSLGLAGYEQYF. The DNA of the CDR3 is TGTGCCAGCAGCTTAGGACTAGCGGGGTACGAGCAGTACTTC.

V is TRBV7-9 and J is TRBJ2-7; 7 positions agree with TRBD1. This CDR3 has 15 amino acids. Losses at the gene ends were 2 bases for V and 0 bases for J; bases not matched to a gene: 4. Germline assignment: CDR1 SEHNR and CDR2 FQNEAQ (reference sequence). The CDR3 DNA follows: TGTGCCAGCAGCTTAACAGGGGTACCCTCCTACGAGCAGTACTTC. It codes for CASSLTGVPSYEQYF.

CDR3 in DNA: TGTGCCAGCAGTTTCGTAGGGAATAGCAATCAGCCCCAGCATTTT. Translating gives CASSFVGNSNQPQHF. V and J are TRBV27 and TRBJ1-5; D unresolved. CDR1 and CDR2 (germline): MNHEY, SMNVEV (reference sequence). V dropped 3 bases and J dropped 0 bases, with 9 bases sitting between them. CDR3 size: 15 residues.

J is TRBJ1-1 and V is TRBV7-9; perhaps TRBD1 as D (6 bases). Germline CDR1 reads SEHNR; CDR2 reads FQNEAQ (reference sequence). V gave up 5 bases and J gave up 8 bases, with 15 bases separating them. CDR3 size: 13 residues. The CDR3, as DNA: TGTGCCAGCAGCCCCGAGGCCGGGACAGAAGCTTTCTTT. This sequence encodes CASSPEAGTEAFF.

The V call is TRBV6-1, the J call TRBJ1-2; D gene ambiguous. The CDR3 length is 11 residues. V lost 7 bases and J lost 5, with 8 bases in between. Germline V gene data show CDR1 as MNHNS and CDR2 as SASEGT. The CDR3 sequence: CASNTLYGYTF. CDR3 nucleotides: TGTGCCAGCAACACGTTGTATGGCTACACCTTC.

DNA of the CDR3: TGTGCCAGCAGTTCGCTACAGGGGAACACCGGGGAGCTGTTTTTT. It codes for CASSSLQGNTGELFF. The chain carries TRBV6-5 and TRBJ2-2, with D possibly TRBD1 on 6 matching bases. The length of the CDR3 is 15 residues. Trimming left V 4 bases short and J 1 base short, with 10 bases between. Germline CDR1 is MNHEY and CDR2 is SVGAGI.

The CDR3 DNA is TGTGCCACCAGCAGAGGACCCTCTAGGATAGAGCAGTACTTC. It specifies CATSRGPSRIEQYF. V and J are TRBV15 and TRBJ2-7; no definite D call. V dropped 1 base and J dropped 7 bases, with 14 bases sitting between them. In germline, CDR1 is LNHNV, CDR2 YYDKDF (reference sequence). The CDR3 loop spans 14 amino acids.

This chain joins TRBV11-2 and TRBJ2-1; tentative D call: TRBD2 (6 bases). V was shortened by 6 bases and J by 4 bases, with 25 bases between the two germline ends. The length of the CDR3 is 18 residues. CDR1 and CDR2 (germline): SGHAT, FQNNGV. In DNA form, the CDR3 reads TGTGCCAGCAGTAATTGGGGGGTAGGCGGACGGGGTTACAATGAGCAGTTCTTC. This sequence encodes CASSNWGVGGRGYNEQFF.

The CDR3, as DNA: TGTGCCAGCAGCGCCCCCCCCCTGGGTTCTGGGGGAGCGCAGTATTTT. This codes for CASSAPPLGSGGAQYF. The genes are TRBV9 and TRBJ2-3; D tentatively fits TRBD1 or TRBD2 (5 bases each). This CDR3 region has 16 residues. The V and J ends lost 3 bases and 10 bases respectively, with 24 bases between them. Germline V gene sequence: CDR1 SGDLS, CDR2 YYNGEE.

This chain joins TRBV13 and TRBJ1-2; possible D gene TRBD1, 5 bases. This CDR3 is built from 13 residues. In germline, CDR1 is PRHDT, CDR2 FYEKMQ (reference sequence). The germline V and J ends were trimmed by 0 bases and 9 bases, with 11 bases remaining between them. The CDR3 region is CASSLGGRWSYTF. For the CDR3, the DNA is TGTGCCAGCAGCTTAGGGGGGCGATGGAGCTACACCTTC.

With regard to this clone: The germline gene is not matched at one end of the junction; a read error may be the cause. Within the sample, other DNA sequences also encode this same CDR3. The V call is TRBV19, the J call TRBJ2-7; TRBD1 agrees at 8 bases. The CDR3 consists of 14 residues. Germline lookup yields CDR1 LNHDA and CDR2 SQIVND (reference sequence). This CDR3 is CASSSPGGHIQQYF. The CDR3 DNA reads TGTGCCAGTAGTTCCCCAGGGGGCCACATTCAGCAGTACTTT.

V is TRBV29-1 and J is TRBJ2-1, with TRBD2 identical over 8 bases. Per the germline V gene, CDR1 is SQVTM and CDR2 is ANQGSEA. This CDR3 is 12 amino acids long. The CDR3 DNA sequence: TGCAACACCGGGACTAGCTACAATGAGCAGTTCTTC. Its protein product is CNTGTSYNEQFF.

The CDR3 coding sequence is TGTGCCAGCAGTCTGGACACCGGACTGAACACTGAAGCTTTCTTT. It yields the protein CASSLDTGLNTEAFF. The genes are TRBV27 and TRBJ1-1; a possible D gene is TRBD1 (5 bases). Trimming took 5 bases from V and 0 from J, leaving 13 bases between them. Germline lookup yields CDR1 MNHEY and CDR2 SMNVEV (reference sequence). CDR3 length: 15 residues.

This chain uses TRBV4-3 with TRBJ2-5; 12 bases are a match to TRBD2. CDR3 size: 15 residues. CDR1 is LGHNA, CDR2 YSLEER, per germline. J lost 5 bases, V lost 2 bases, and 3 bases had no gene match. CDR3 sequence (DNA): TGCGCCAGCAGCCAAACGACTAGCGGGAGTGAGACCCAGTACTTC. Its translation is CASSQTTSGSETQYF.

V and J are TRBV11-1 and TRBJ2-3, with a possible D match to TRBD1 (5 bases). Germline V gene data show CDR1 as SGHAT and CDR2 as FQDESV (reference sequence). V was clipped by 1 base and J by 4 bases, with 12 bases between them. The CDR3 has 15 amino acids. In DNA, the CDR3 is TGTGCCAGCAGCTTAGGGGGCACACTTCCAGATACGCAGTATTTT. This gives the protein CASSLGGTLPDTQYF.

The chain links TRBV11-2 to TRBJ1-4; no definite D call. Germline-derived CDR1 and CDR2 are SGHAT and FQNNGV. Trimming pared 1 base from V and 0 bases from J, leaving 12 bases between. The CDR3 spans 17 residues. The CDR3 spells CASSLARSLTTNEKLFF. The CDR3 DNA is TGTGCCAGCAGCTTAGCCAGGTCTCTAACAACTAATGAAAAACTGTTTTTT. The variable domain in full, with the rest retrieved from reference TRBV11-2 and TRBJ1-4, is EAGVAQSPRYKIIEKRQSVAFWCNPISGHATLYWYQQILGQGPKLLIQFQNNGVVDDSQLPKDRFSAERLKGVDSTLKIQPAKLEDSAVYLCASSLARSLTTNEKLFFGSGTQLSVL.

V is TRBV10-2 and J is TRBJ2-3; no firm D call. The CDR3 loop spans 13 amino acids. Germline V CDR1 and CDR2: WSHSY, SAAADI. The V and J ends lost 10 bases and 2 bases respectively, with 13 bases between them. CDR3 DNA sequence: TGCGCCACCACCGCGCGGTTCACAGATACGCAGTATTTT. Amino acids: CATTARFTDTQYF.

The V call is TRBV30, the J call TRBJ2-7, with a possible D match to TRBD1 (5 bases). There are 13 residues in the CDR3. The ends were cut back, 2 bases at V and 5 bases at J, with 13 bases in the middle. CDR1 and CDR2 from the germline V gene are GTSNPN and SVGIG (reference sequence). CDR3 region: CAWSMAGLHEQYF. The CDR3 DNA is TGTGCCTGGAGTATGGCAGGGCTCCACGAGCAGTACTTC.

This clone showed up just a few times. The genes are TRBV10-1 and TRBJ2-1, with TRBD2 matching over 7 bases. With 5 bases clipped from V and 6 bases from J, the junction kept 13 bases outside the gene matches. The CDR3 length is 16 residues. Germline V lookup: CDR1 WNHNN, CDR2 SYGVQD (reference sequence). The CDR3 bases are TGCGCCAGCAGTAATCATCGGGACTACGGATCCAATGAGCAGTTCTTC. Translation gives CASSNHRDYGSNEQFF.

The rearrangement links TRBV10-3 to TRBJ2-1; 8 positions agree with TRBD2. Germline values: CDR1 ENHRY, CDR2 SYGVKD. The V segment lost 2 bases and the J segment 15 bases; nucleotides outside the gene matches: 6. The CDR3 runs 12 residues. CDR3 nucleotides: TGTGCCATCAGTGAGGGGACTAGATCTGCGTTCTTC. It translates to CAISEGTRSAFF.

The chain combines TRBV7-9 with TRBJ1-5; D is possibly TRBD1 (5 bases). The CDR3 has 16 amino acids. Germline V gives CDR1 SEHNR, CDR2 FQNEAQ (reference sequence). Trimming cost V 1 base and J 6 bases, with 16 bases left between them. This chain's CDR3 is CASSLEGWDGSQPQHF. The CDR3 DNA sequence: TGTGCCAGCAGCTTAGAAGGGTGGGACGGGTCTCAGCCCCAGCATTTT.